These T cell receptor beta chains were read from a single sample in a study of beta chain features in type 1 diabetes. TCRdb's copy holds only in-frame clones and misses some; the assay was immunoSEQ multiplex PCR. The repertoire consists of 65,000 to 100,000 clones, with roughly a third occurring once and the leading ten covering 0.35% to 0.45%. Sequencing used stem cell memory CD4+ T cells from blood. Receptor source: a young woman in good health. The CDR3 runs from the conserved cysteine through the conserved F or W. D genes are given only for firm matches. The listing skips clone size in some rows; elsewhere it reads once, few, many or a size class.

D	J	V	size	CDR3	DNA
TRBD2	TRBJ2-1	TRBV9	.	CASSPSSGVPYNEQFF	TGTGCCAGCAGCCCTTCGAGCGGGGTGCCCTACAATGAGCAGTTCTTC
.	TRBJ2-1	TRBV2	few	CASTPGWDSYNEQFF	TGTGCCAGCACTCCAGGGTGGGACTCCTACAATGAGCAGTTCTTC
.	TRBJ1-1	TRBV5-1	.	CASSFKGDNTEAFF	TGCGCCAGCAGCTTCAAGGGGGACAACACTGAAGCTTTCTTT
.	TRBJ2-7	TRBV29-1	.	CSVQGNSGTGIYEQYF	TGCAGCGTTCAAGGGAATAGCGGGACAGGGATCTACGAGCAGTACTTC
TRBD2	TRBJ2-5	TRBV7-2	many	CASSLQAGAQETQYF	TGTGCCAGCAGCTTACAAGCGGGGGCGCAAGAGACCCAGTACTTC
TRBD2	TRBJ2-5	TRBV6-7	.	CASRRRGGETQYF	TGTGCCAGCAGGAGGAGGGGAGGGGAGACCCAGTACTTC
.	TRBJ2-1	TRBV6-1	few	CASRSYNEQFF	TGTGCCAGCCGGTCCTACAATGAGCAGTTCTTC
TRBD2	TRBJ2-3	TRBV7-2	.	CASSPRTSGGVYTQYF	TGTGCCAGCAGCCCCCGGACTAGCGGGGGGGTCTATACGCAGTATTTT
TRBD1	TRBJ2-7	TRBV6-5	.	CASSPQGASEQYF	TGTGCCAGCAGTCCACAGGGGGCATCCGAGCAGTACTTC
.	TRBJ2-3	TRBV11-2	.	CASSLAGSGQPDTQYF	TGTGCCAGCAGCTTAGCGGGTTCAGGGCAGCCAGATACGCAGTATTTT
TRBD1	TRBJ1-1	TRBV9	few	CASSSWDRGGAFF	TGTGCCAGCAGCTCCTGGGACAGGGGCGGCGCTTTCTTT
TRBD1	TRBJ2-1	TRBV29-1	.	CSVLAGTGKGGRGYNEQFF	TGCAGCGTACTCGCCGGGACAGGGAAGGGGGGGAGGGGCTACAATGAGCAGTTCTTC
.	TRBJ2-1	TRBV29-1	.	CSVEGSGRNEQFF	TGCAGCGTTGAAGGTAGCGGTCGGAATGAGCAGTTCTTC
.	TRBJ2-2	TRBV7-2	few	CASSWRRGNTGELFF	TGTGCCAGCAGCTGGAGGAGGGGGAACACCGGGGAGCTGTTTTTT
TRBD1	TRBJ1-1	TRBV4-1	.	CASSQDGDRGFMNTEAFF	TGCGCCAGCAGCCAAGATGGGGACAGGGGCTTCATGAACACTGAAGCTTTCTTT
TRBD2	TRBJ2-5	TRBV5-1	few	CASSLMNSGRETQYF	TGCGCCAGCAGCCTGATGAATAGCGGGAGAGAGACCCAGTACTTC
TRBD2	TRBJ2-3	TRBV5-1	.	CASSFGTSGGEDTQYF	TGCGCCAGCAGCTTCGGGACTAGCGGGGGGGAGGATACGCAGTATTTT
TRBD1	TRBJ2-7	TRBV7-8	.	CASSRRDRVMEQYF	TGTGCCAGCAGCCGTAGGGACAGGGTCATGGAGCAGTACTTC
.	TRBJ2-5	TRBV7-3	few	CASSPYQETQYF	TGTGCCAGCAGCCCCTACCAAGAGACCCAGTACTTC
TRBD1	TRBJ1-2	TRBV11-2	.	CASSFSTGGLNYGYTF	TGTGCCAGCAGCTTTTCTACAGGGGGTCTTAACTATGGCTACACCTTC
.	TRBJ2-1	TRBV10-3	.	CAISERGESSYNEQFF	TGTGCCATCAGTGAAAGGGGTGAGAGCTCCTACAATGAGCAGTTCTTC
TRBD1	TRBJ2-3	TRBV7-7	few	CASSLFRGPADTQYF	TGTGCTAGCAGCTTGTTTAGGGGGCCGGCAGATACGCAGTATTTT
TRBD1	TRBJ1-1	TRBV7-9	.	CASVPGQRNTEAFF	TGTGCCAGCGTCCCGGGACAGAGGAACACTGAAGCTTTCTTT
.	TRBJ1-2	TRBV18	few	CASSPATLRGGSEGYTF	TGTGCCAGCTCACCAGCCACTTTAAGGGGGGGATCGGAAGGCTACACCTTC
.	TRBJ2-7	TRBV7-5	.	CARSPSWAGGPTGYEQYF	TGTGCCAGAAGCCCCAGCTGGGCGGGAGGGCCCACGGGTTACGAGCAGTACTTC
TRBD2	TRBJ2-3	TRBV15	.	CATSPSGYKGTQYF	TGTGCCACCAGTCCTAGCGGGTACAAAGGTACGCAGTATTTT
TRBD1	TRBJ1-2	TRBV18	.	CASSPGQGESGYTF	TGTGCCAGCTCACCGGGACAGGGGGAAAGTGGCTACACCTTC
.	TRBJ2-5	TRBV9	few	CASSPTAGIETQYF	TGTGCCAGCAGCCCTACGGCGGGGATAGAGACCCAGTACTTC
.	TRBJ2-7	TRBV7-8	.	CASSIDSFSYEQYF	TGTGCCAGCAGCATAGACAGCTTCTCCTACGAGCAGTACTTC
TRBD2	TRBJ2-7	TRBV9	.	CASSGTGLAGEQYF	TGTGCCAGCAGCGGAACTGGACTAGCTGGCGAGCAGTACTTC
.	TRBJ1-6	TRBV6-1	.	CASSERDNSPLHF	TGTGCCAGCAGTGAAAGAGATAATTCACCCCTCCACTTT
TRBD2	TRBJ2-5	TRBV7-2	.	CASSSDGTSEETQYF	TGTGCCAGCAGTTCCGACGGGACTAGCGAGGAGACCCAGTACTTC
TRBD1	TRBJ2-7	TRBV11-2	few	CASSAVDRGLHEQYF	TGTGCCAGCAGCGCGGTGGACAGGGGGCTCCACGAGCAGTACTTC
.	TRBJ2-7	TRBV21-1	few	CASRGRTGCREQYF	TGTGCCAGCAGGGGGAGGACAGGATGTAGGGAGCAGTACTTC
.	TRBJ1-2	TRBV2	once	CASSLTGNYGYTF	TGTGCCAGCAGCCTTACAGGGAACTATGGCTACACCTTC
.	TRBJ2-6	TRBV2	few	CASNQEFSGANVLTF	TGTGCCAGCAACCAGGAATTCTCTGGGGCCAACGTCCTGACTTTC
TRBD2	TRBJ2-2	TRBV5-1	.	CASSLTGRVNTGELFF	TGCGCCAGCAGCTTGACCGGGAGGGTTAACACCGGGGAGCTGTTTTTT
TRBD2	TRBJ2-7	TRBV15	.	CATSRPEGLADTYEQYF	TGTGCCACCAGCAGACCCGAGGGACTAGCGGACACCTACGAGCAGTACTTC
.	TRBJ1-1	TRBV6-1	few	CASSDQGIGTEAFF	TGTGCCAGCAGTGACCAGGGTATAGGGACTGAAGCTTTCTTT
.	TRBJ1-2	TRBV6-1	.	CASKTGSHTRYTF	TGTGCCAGCAAGACAGGATCCCACACGCGCTACACCTTC
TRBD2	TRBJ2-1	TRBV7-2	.	CASSLEGSGGYNEQFF	TGTGCCAGCAGCTTAGAGGGTAGCGGGGGGTACAATGAGCAGTTCTTC
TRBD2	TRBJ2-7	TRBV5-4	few	CASSRELAGGAREQYF	TGTGCCAGCAGCCGGGAACTAGCGGGAGGGGCCCGCGAGCAGTACTTC
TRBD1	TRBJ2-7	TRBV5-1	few	CASSQGQPYEQYF	TGCGCCAGCAGCCAGGGACAGCCCTACGAGCAGTACTTC
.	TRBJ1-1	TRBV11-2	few	CASSPGGNTEAFF	TGTGCCAGCAGCCCCGGGGGAAACACTGAAGCTTTCTTT
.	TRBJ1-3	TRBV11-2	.	CASSSTLGNTIYF	TGTGCCAGCAGCTCTACCCTTGGAAACACCATATATTTT
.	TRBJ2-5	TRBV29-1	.	CSVQHHEETQYF	TGCAGCGTTCAACATCATGAAGAGACCCAGTACTTC
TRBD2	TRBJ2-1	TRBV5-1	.	CASSLAGLAGGGGNEQFF	TGCGCCAGCAGCTTGGCAGGACTAGCGGGAGGGGGGGGGAATGAGCAGTTCTTC
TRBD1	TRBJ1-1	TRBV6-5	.	CASSYSRQGHTEAFF	TGTGCCAGCAGTTACTCGAGACAGGGGCACACTGAAGCTTTCTTT
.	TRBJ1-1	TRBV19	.	CASSSQIMNTEAFF	TGTGCCAGTAGTTCACAGATTATGAACACTGAAGCTTTCTTT
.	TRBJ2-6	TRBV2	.	CASSVGTDSGANVLTF	TGTGCCAGCAGTGTGGGCACGGATTCTGGGGCCAACGTCCTGACTTTC
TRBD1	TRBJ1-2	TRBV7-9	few	CASSLERTGGVITF	TGTGCCAGCAGCTTAGAAAGGACAGGGGGAGTGATCACCTTC
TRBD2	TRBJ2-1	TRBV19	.	CASSTIPTSGRINEQFF	TGTGCCAGTAGTACGATACCGACTAGCGGGAGGATTAATGAGCAGTTCTTC
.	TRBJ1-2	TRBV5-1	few	CASSFSGIYGYTF	TGCGCCAGCAGCTTCTCAGGGATCTATGGCTACACCTTC
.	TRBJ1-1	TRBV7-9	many	CASTPGQNTEAFF	TGTGCCAGCACCCCGGGACAGAACACTGAAGCTTTCTTT